This T cell receptor (beta chain) is drawn from a study of T cell responses to AZD1222 COVID-19 vaccine. General study results and limits: Donor demographics were predominantly white British with a female majority; clonal diversity may be underestimated.

Clones were read by immunoSEQ multiplex PCR, and TCRdb kept only the in-frame ones, dropping some. The sample includes some 120,000 clones, over 75% seen only once; the top ten take more than 6.5%. Concerning this clone: Antigen: not known.

Germline-derived CDR1 and CDR2 are MNHEY and SVGAGI. The CDR3 is made up of 14 amino acids. The V end lost 2 bases, the J end lost 0 bases, and 5 bases lay between the germline ends. The chain couples TRBV6-5 to TRBJ2-1; D unresolved. The input for sequencing was peripheral blood, taken on day 0 of AZD1222 vaccination. This TCR was sampled from an adult in good health. The CDR3 loop reads CASSYGGSYNEQFF. CDR3 coding DNA: TGTGCCAGCAGTTACGGTGGCTCCTACAATGAGCAGTTCTTC.